What follows are 30 T cell receptor beta chains derived from one specimen sequenced in a study of blood T cell repertoires in COVID-19. The assay was immunoSEQ multiplex PCR, and TCRdb's table has in-frame clones only and misses some. The profile shows over 150,000 clones, 80% to 90% of them singletons. Sequenced: peripheral blood. Receptors were obtained from a man in his thirties or forties with acute or convalescent COVID-19.

This sequence joins TRBV7-3 and TRBJ2-1, with TRBD2 matching over 7 bases. V gave up 3 bases and J gave up 6 bases; unmatched junction bases: 11. The germline gives CDR1 SGHTA, CDR2 FQGTGA. This CDR3 spans 16 amino acids. DNA of the CDR3: TGTGCCAGCAGCTTTGGGAGCGAGGGAGGGATCAATGAGCAGTTCTTC. It codes for CASSFGSEGGINEQFF.

This rearrangement joins TRBV20-1 to TRBJ1-1; 8 bases fit TRBD1. The length of the CDR3 is 11 residues. CDR1 and CDR2 (germline): DFQATT, SNEGSKA (reference sequence). After removal of 6 bases from V and 12 bases from J, the junction contained 9 bases not matched to a gene. This chain's CDR3 is CSASDRGIPFF. Here the CDR3 DNA reads TGCAGTGCGTCCGACAGGGGAATACCTTTCTTT.

This clone was found a few times. This chain uses TRBV6-6 with TRBJ1-2, with 7 positions matching TRBD1. V was clipped by 5 bases and J by 4 bases; unmatched bases: 16. Germline values: CDR1 MNHNY, CDR2 SVGAGI (reference sequence). This CDR3 spans 17 amino acids. The CDR3 nucleotides read TGTGCCAGCAGTCCTTCAACGTCAGGGGGAGTCGGCTATGGCTACACCTTC. Its translation is CASSPSTSGGVGYGYTF.

The chain uses TRBV4-2 and TRBJ2-5; 8 nucleotides line up with TRBD2. V trimming: 1 base; J trimming: 4 bases; junction bases outside the gene matches: 8. The germline V gene has CDR1 LGHNA and CDR2 YNFKEQ. CDR3 length equals 16 residues. The CDR3 loop reads CASSQVSGGGGETQYF. The DNA for the CDR3 is TGTGCCAGCAGCCAAGTTTCCGGGGGGGGAGGAGAGACCCAGTACTTC.

The CDR3 DNA sequence: TGCGCCAGCAGCCAAGAGGAAGGGACAGGGAATACAGATACGCAGTATTTT. Encoded protein: CASSQEEGTGNTDTQYF. The chain carries TRBV4-1 and TRBJ2-3; 9 bases match TRBD1. Germline CDR1 and CDR2: MGHRA and YSYEKL. This CDR3 has 17 residues. Losses at the gene ends were 0 bases for V and 3 bases for J; bases not matched to a gene: 7.

The V gene is TRBV19, the J gene TRBJ1-5; weak D call: TRBD1 (5 bases). This CDR3 has 14 amino acids. The V end was cut by 5 bases, the J end by 7 bases, with 15 bases between. Germline V gene data show CDR1 as LNHDA and CDR2 as SQIVND (reference sequence). The CDR3 here is CASSRGRVNQPQHF. CDR3 coding DNA: TGTGCCAGTAGTCGAGGCAGGGTTAACCAGCCCCAGCATTTT.

The chain links TRBV7-3 to TRBJ2-1; 8 bases line up with TRBD2. Per germline, CDR1 SGHTA and CDR2 FQGTGA. Unmatched junction bases numbered 11, after V lost 4 bases and J lost 6 bases. This CDR3 is built from 16 residues. CDR3 nucleotide sequence: TGTGCCAGCAGCTCCAAGAGCGGGAGTGATATCAATGAGCAGTTCTTC. Translation gives CASSSKSGSDINEQFF.

The genes are TRBV27 and TRBJ2-7; 7 nucleotides align to TRBD1. There are 15 residues in the CDR3. CDR1 is MNHEY, CDR2 SMNVEV, per germline (reference sequence). Trimming at V came to 2 bases and at J to 3 bases, leaving 7 bases not matched to a gene. CDR3 sequence (DNA): TGTGCCAGCAGTTTAACCGGGACAGTACTCTACGAGCAGTACTTC. Its translation: CASSLTGTVLYEQYF.

CDR3 loop: CASSLTGNSPLHF. The CDR3 DNA follows: TGTGCCAGCAGTTTGACCGGGAATTCACCCCTCCACTTT. The rearrangement uses TRBV12-3 or TRBV12-4 and TRBJ1-6, with D hard to call. There are 13 residues in the CDR3. V was clipped by 3 bases and J by 7 bases, with 7 bases between them.

This clone was counted a single time. The gene calls are TRBV11-2 and TRBJ2-1, with 9 positions matching TRBD2. The CDR3 loop spans 15 amino acids. Germline lookup yields CDR1 SGHAT and CDR2 FQNNGV. J lost 6 bases, V lost 6 bases, and 9 bases had no gene match. CDR3 amino acids: CASSNTGTSSNEQFF. The CDR3, as DNA: TGTGCCAGCAGTAACACCGGGACTAGCAGCAATGAGCAGTTCTTC.

The genes are TRBV28 and TRBJ1-6; 8 nucleotides match TRBD1. The CDR3 sequence is 14 residues long. Trimming at V came to 6 bases and at J to 7 bases, leaving 5 bases not matched to a gene. Germline loops: CDR1 MDHEN, CDR2 SYDVKM. As DNA, the CDR3 is TGTGCCAGCAGAATACAGGGGGGGAATTCACCCCTCCACTTT. As protein: CASRIQGGNSPLHF. Full variable domain (outside the CDR3, taken from reference TRBV28 and TRBJ1-6): DVKVTQSSRYLVKRTGEKVFLECVQDMDHENMFWYRQDPGLGLRLIYFSYDVKMKEKGDIPEGYSVSREKKERFSLILESASTNQTSMYLCASRIQGGNSPLHFGNGTRLTVT.

Here the CDR3 reads CSVQFRASQPQHF. The DNA of the CDR3 is TGCAGCGTTCAATTCAGGGCGAGTCAGCCCCAGCATTTT. The chain joins TRBV29-1 to TRBJ1-5; D possibly corresponds to TRBD1 (5 bases). The CDR3 loop spans 13 amino acids. V dropped 5 bases and J dropped 6 bases, with 14 bases sitting between them. Germline assignment: CDR1 SQVTM and CDR2 ANQGSEA.

This chain connects TRBV3-1 (or the pseudogene TRBV3-2) to TRBJ2-7, with TRBD2 identical over 8 bases. Trimming took 4 bases from V and 1 from J; bases not matched to a gene: 3. This CDR3 region has 14 residues. Per the germline V gene, CDR1 is LGHDT and CDR2 is YNNKEL (reference sequence). The CDR3 region has the DNA TGTGCCAGCAGCCGCCTAGCGGGTTCCTACGAGCAGTACTTC. It codes for CASSRLAGSYEQYF.

This chain connects TRBV9 to TRBJ2-1, with D hard to call. Per germline, CDR1 SGDLS and CDR2 YYNGEE. V was cut by 2 bases and J by 2 bases, with 8 bases left in between. CDR3 length: 14 residues. This CDR3 reads CASSVGSPYNEQFF. The CDR3 DNA reads as TGTGCCAGCAGCGTCGGGTCCCCCTACAATGAGCAGTTCTTC. The whole variable domain, filled in from reference TRBV9 and TRBJ2-1, reads DSGVTQTPKHLITATGQRVTLRCSPRSGDLSVYWYQQSLDQGLQFLIQYYNGEERAKGNILERFSAQQFPDLHSELNLSSLELGDSALYFCASSVGSPYNEQFFGPGTRLTVL.

This clone was counted once. The chain has TRBV19 and TRBJ2-4; D unresolved. The V end lost 2 bases, the J end lost 5 bases, and 7 bases lay between the germline ends. The germline V gene encodes CDR1 LNHDA and CDR2 SQIVND (reference sequence). This CDR3 comprises 13 residues. The chain's CDR3 is CASSINTENIQYF. The CDR3 DNA is TGTGCCAGTAGTATAAATACAGAAAACATTCAGTACTTC.

The chain couples TRBV9 to TRBJ2-1, with 10 bases matching TRBD2. The CDR3 runs 16 residues. V lost 4 bases and J lost 5; bases outside the gene matches: 9. The germline V gene encodes CDR1 SGDLS and CDR2 YYNGEE. The chain's CDR3 is CASSPHPAGGNNEQFF. The CDR3 DNA follows: TGTGCCAGCAGCCCCCATCCAGCGGGAGGGAACAATGAGCAGTTCTTC.

The V and J genes are TRBV15 and TRBJ2-3; 8 bases are shared with TRBD2. CDR3 length: 17 residues. Trimming cost V 0 bases and J 4 bases; bases outside gene matches: 9. Germline V gene sequence: CDR1 LNHNV, CDR2 YYDKDF (reference sequence). The CDR3 is CATSRDPVAGGADTQYF. Written as DNA, the CDR3 is TGTGCCACCAGCAGAGATCCCGTCGCGGGGGGTGCAGATACGCAGTATTTT.

The V call is TRBV6-6, the J call TRBJ2-7; 8 bases agree with TRBD1. This CDR3 spans 14 amino acids. The germline V gene has CDR1 MNHNY and CDR2 SVGAGI (reference sequence). The trim removed 6 bases at V and 2 bases at J, leaving 6 bases unmatched. CDR3 sequence (DNA): TGTGCCAGCAGGGGGACAGGAGAAACCTACGAGCAGTACTTC. This gives the protein CASRGTGETYEQYF.

The V gene is TRBV18, the J gene TRBJ1-6; TRBD1 aligns across 7 bases. The V gene end was trimmed by 2 bases and the J gene end by 6 bases; junction bases not matched to a gene: 10. The CDR3 sequence is 17 residues long. Looked up from germline, CDR1 is KGHSH and CDR2 is LQKENI. CDR3 amino acids: CASSPSILGQFNSPLHF. The CDR3, as DNA: TGTGCCAGCTCACCAAGCATCCTGGGACAGTTTAATTCACCCCTCCACTTT.

The chain joins TRBV7-3 to TRBJ1-1; D is perhaps TRBD1 (6 bases). The CDR3 is 12 residues long. Germline V lookup: CDR1 SGHTA, CDR2 FQGTGA. The germline V and J ends were trimmed by 6 bases and 5 bases, with 10 bases remaining between them. In DNA form, the CDR3 reads TGTGCCAGCAGGCGGACAGAGACTGAAGCTTTCTTT. Protein product: CASRRTETEAFF.

This clone was observed a single time. This rearrangement joins TRBV5-4 to TRBJ2-3; TRBD2 might be the D (5 bases). The CDR3 covers 15 residues. Trimming took off 2 bases at V and 4 bases at J, with 14 bases between the two ends. CDR1 is SGHNT, CDR2 YYREEE, per germline (reference sequence). The CDR3 region is CASSLSGFGADTQYF. CDR3 DNA: TGTGCCAGCAGCTTATCGGGATTTGGTGCAGATACGCAGTATTTT.

The chain links TRBV29-1 to TRBJ2-1; the match to TRBD2 covers 13 bases. The CDR3 runs to 16 residues. V lost 5 bases and J lost 1; bases outside the gene matches: 5. Per the germline V gene, CDR1 is SQVTM and CDR2 is ANQGSEA. CDR3 DNA sequence: TGCAGCGTTACTAGCGGGGGGGTCTGGTCCTACAATGAGCAGTTCTTC. Its translation is CSVTSGGVWSYNEQFF.

This clone appeared a single time. This sequence joins TRBV19 and TRBJ2-5; 7 bases map to TRBD2. CDR1 LNHDA and CDR2 SQIVND come from the germline V gene (reference sequence). After removal of 6 bases from V and 2 bases from J, the junction contained 6 bases not matched to a gene. CDR3 length: 14 amino acids. Here the CDR3 reads CASRASGSQETQYF. CDR3 in DNA: TGTGCCAGTAGGGCTAGCGGTAGTCAAGAGACCCAGTACTTC.

V gene TRBV7-2 combines with J gene TRBJ2-3, with 7 bases matching TRBD2. The CDR3 consists of 16 residues. J lost 4 bases, V lost 2 bases, and 9 bases had no gene match. Germline CDR1 and CDR2: SGHTA and FQGNSA. CDR3 sequence reads: CASSLNPAGVSDTQYF. Here the CDR3 DNA reads TGTGCCAGCAGCTTAAATCCCGCGGGGGTATCAGATACGCAGTATTTT.

The chain couples TRBV19 to TRBJ1-6; a weak D match, TRBD1 (5 bases). CDR3 length equals 13 residues. V dropped 7 bases and J dropped 7 bases, with 11 bases sitting between them. The germline gives CDR1 LNHDA, CDR2 SQIVND (reference sequence). The CDR3 region has the DNA TGTGCCAGTAAAACAGGCTGGAATTCACCCCTCCACTTT. As protein: CASKTGWNSPLHF. Drawing the rest from reference TRBV19 and TRBJ1-6, the complete variable domain is DGGITQSPKYLFRKEGQNVTLSCEQNLNHDAMYWYRQDPGQGLRLIYYSQIVNDFQKGDIAEGYSVSREKKESFPLTVTSAQKNPTAFYLCASKTGWNSPLHFGNGTRLTVT.

This sequence joins TRBV28 and TRBJ2-1; D possibly corresponds to TRBD1 (5 bases). Germline lookup yields CDR1 MDHEN and CDR2 SYDVKM. V lost 4 bases and J lost 7, with 14 bases in between. This CDR3 is built from 14 residues. The CDR3 is CASSSTYQGNEQFF. Written as DNA, the CDR3 is TGTGCCAGCAGTTCCACTTATCAGGGTAATGAGCAGTTCTTC.

This sequence joins TRBV11-2 and TRBJ1-3; D uncertain. CDR3 length: 15 amino acids. With 1 base removed from V and 3 bases from J, the gap between germline ends came to 10 bases. From germline, CDR1 is SGHAT and CDR2 FQNNGV. The CDR3 sequence is CASSLARTSGNTIYF. CDR3 in DNA: TGTGCCAGCAGCTTAGCCCGAACTAGTGGAAACACCATATATTTT.

V gene TRBV6-5 combines with J gene TRBJ1-6; 7 bases match TRBD1. The V and J ends lost 4 bases and 7 bases, in that order; junction bases with no gene match: 7. The CDR3 has 15 residues. Germline CDR1 and CDR2: MNHEY and SVGAGI. CDR3 region: CASSSSGTVNSPLHF. The CDR3 region has the DNA TGTGCCAGCAGTTCGTCCGGGACAGTCAATTCACCCCTCCACTTT.

In its sample, this clone was seen a few times. This chain uses TRBV27 with TRBJ1-2; TRBD1 aligns across 9 bases. CDR1 is MNHEY and CDR2 is SMNVEV in the germline V gene (reference sequence). The CDR3 extends over 15 amino acids. J lost 4 bases, V lost 5 bases, and 8 bases had no gene match. CDR3 DNA sequence: TGTGCCAGCAGTCCGGGACAGGGTTTTCCCTATGGCTACACCTTC. This translates into CASSPGQGFPYGYTF.

The CDR3 nucleotides are TGTGCCAGCAGCAATAGGCGAACAGTACCCTACAATCAGCCCCAGCATTTT. The encoded protein is CASSNRRTVPYNQPQHF. The V call is TRBV21-1, the J call TRBJ1-5; TRBD1, the D gene given by the table, was not confirmed from the DNA. TRBV21-1 is designated a pseudogene. The CDR3 spans 17 residues.